The 19 T cell receptor beta chains presented below share a single source sample, sequenced in a study of cytotoxic CD8 clonotypes in ibrutinib-treated CLL. The repertoire was sequenced with immunoSEQ multiplex PCR; TCRdb's copy has only in-frame clones and lacks some. Found here are approximately 200,000 clones, 55% to 85% of them singletons; the top ten hold roughly 12%. The material sequenced was PBMCs, taken after 24 months of ibrutinib treatment. All receptors derive from a human donor with chronic lymphocytic leukemia.

This chain links TRBV29-1 with TRBJ1-2, with 7 positions matching TRBD1. The trim removed 1 base at V and 8 bases at J, leaving 10 bases unmatched. The CDR3 spans 14 residues. Per germline, CDR1 SQVTM and CDR2 ANQGSEA. CDR3 region: CSVEVGRQGTGYTF. The CDR3 region has the DNA TGCAGCGTTGAAGTAGGGAGACAGGGAACGGGCTACACCTTC.

This clone was seen only once. The rearrangement links TRBV4-1 to TRBJ2-7, with a weak D call TRBD1 (6 bases). The V end lost 3 bases, the J end lost 1 base, and 7 bases lay between the germline ends. Germline V lookup: CDR1 MGHRA, CDR2 YSYEKL. The CDR3 is made up of 13 amino acids. This CDR3 reads CASSHRGSYEQYF. The CDR3, as DNA: TGCGCCAGCAGCCACAGGGGATCCTACGAGCAGTACTTC.

This rearrangement joins TRBV9 to TRBJ1-2; 8 bases map to TRBD1. Looked up from germline, CDR1 is SGDLS and CDR2 is YYNGEE. The CDR3 totals 15 residues. J was trimmed by 8 bases and V by 1 base; bases with no gene match: 10. CDR3 region: CASSVFGTGSRGYTF. The CDR3 DNA sequence: TGTGCCAGCAGCGTATTCGGGACAGGCTCAAGAGGCTACACCTTC. The full variable domain, its missing parts supplied by reference TRBV9 and TRBJ1-2, is DSGVTQTPKHLITATGQRVTLRCSPRSGDLSVYWYQQSLDQGLQFLIQYYNGEERAKGNILERFSAQQFPDLHSELNLSSLELGDSALYFCASSVFGTGSRGYTFGSGTRLTVV.

The chain employs TRBV5-1 and TRBJ1-1, with 7 bases aligning to TRBD1. The trim removed 4 bases at V and 0 bases at J, leaving 9 bases unmatched. This CDR3 comprises 16 residues. Germline-derived CDR1 and CDR2 are SGHRS and YFSETQ. The CDR3: CASSPQGVRMNTEAFF. The CDR3 nucleotides are TGCGCCAGCAGCCCTCAGGGGGTCAGGATGAACACTGAAGCTTTCTTT.

The CDR3 is CASWTEIYEQYF. CDR3 nucleotide sequence: TGCGCCAGCTGGACAGAAATCTACGAGCAGTACTTC. This chain links TRBV10-1 with TRBJ2-7; possibly TRBD1 for D (6 bases). V was pared by 8 bases and J by 3 bases, with 11 bases between. Germline-derived CDR1 and CDR2 are WNHNN and SYGVQD (reference sequence). The CDR3 contains 12 residues.

The chain links TRBV19 to TRBJ2-3; TRBD1 matches at 7 bases. Germline CDR1 and CDR2: LNHDA and SQIVND (reference sequence). This CDR3 comprises 14 residues. Trimming at V came to 3 bases and at J to 4 bases, leaving 4 bases not matched to a gene. CDR3 bases: TGTGCCAGTAGTATGGCGACAGGGCCAGATACGCAGTATTTT. This encodes CASSMATGPDTQYF.

This chain joins TRBV29-1 and TRBJ2-1; no clear D. This CDR3 region has 11 residues. The V and J ends lost 6 bases and 4 bases respectively, with 7 bases between them. Germline V gene data show CDR1 as SQVTM and CDR2 as ANQGSEA. The CDR3 reads CSVAIYNEQFF. CDR3 DNA: TGCAGCGTCGCTATATACAATGAGCAGTTCTTC.

This clone was detected only a few times. The chain combines TRBV7-8 with TRBJ1-1; D is unclear. CDR1 is SGHVS and CDR2 is FQNEAQ in the germline V gene. The V end lost 2 bases, the J end lost 1 base, and 5 bases lay between the germline ends. The CDR3 covers 13 residues. In DNA, the CDR3 is TGTGCCAGCAGCTTATTCGGGAACACTGAAGCTTTCTTT. Residues: CASSLFGNTEAFF.

The chain links TRBV5-1 to TRBJ2-5; 10 nucleotides line up with TRBD1. With 4 bases clipped from V and 4 bases from J, the junction kept 13 bases outside the gene matches. Germline CDR1 SGHRS, CDR2 YFSETQ. The CDR3 totals 17 residues. The CDR3 DNA is TGCGCCAGCAGCCCAAACCGGGACAGGGGTGACGGAGAGACCCAGTACTTC. Amino acids: CASSPNRDRGDGETQYF.

The chain is built from TRBV2 and TRBJ1-5; 11 bases match TRBD1. Losses at the gene ends were 7 bases for V and 1 base for J; bases not matched to a gene: 6. The CDR3 spans 16 residues. Germline values: CDR1 SNHLY, CDR2 FYNNEI. The CDR3 here is CASTWTGGPSNQPQHF. The DNA for the CDR3 is TGTGCCAGCACCTGGACAGGGGGCCCAAGCAATCAGCCCCAGCATTTT.

This chain uses TRBV6-1 with TRBJ2-1, with D unclear. Trimming pared 5 bases from V and 8 bases from J, leaving 13 bases between. Germline V CDR1 and CDR2: MNHNS, SASEGT. The length of the CDR3 is 13 residues. DNA for the CDR3: TGTGCCAGCAGTTGGCCCCGTATCGATGAGCAGTTCTTC. The encoded protein is CASSWPRIDEQFF.

This sequence joins TRBV30 and TRBJ1-2, with D possibly TRBD1 on 6 matching bases. Trimming removed 5 bases at V and 7 bases at J, with 23 bases between. Looked up from germline, CDR1 is GTSNPN and CDR2 is SVGIG (reference sequence). This CDR3 is 15 amino acids long. CDR3 nucleotides: TGTGCCTGGGATAAGCGGTGGGGGGGGCAAGGTGGCTACACCTTC. Amino acids: CAWDKRWGGQGGYTF.

V usage is TRBV15 and J usage is TRBJ2-7; no definite D call. V dropped 0 bases and J dropped 4 bases, with 13 bases sitting between them. Germline-derived CDR1 and CDR2 are LNHNV and YYDKDF (reference sequence). The CDR3 covers 15 residues. The DNA for the CDR3 is TGTGCCACCAGCAGAGACCACAGCCCCTGGTACGAGCAGTACTTC. This codes for CATSRDHSPWYEQYF.

The rearrangement uses TRBV28 and TRBJ2-1; 7 nucleotides line up with TRBD1. This CDR3 region has 14 residues. V dropped 4 bases and J dropped 6; count of bases not matched to a gene: 6. The germline V gene has CDR1 MDHEN and CDR2 SYDVKM. The CDR3 spells CASSWGQSVNEQFF. DNA of the CDR3: TGTGCCAGCAGTTGGGGACAGTCGGTCAATGAGCAGTTCTTC. Variable domain in full (rest from reference TRBV28 and TRBJ2-1): DVKVTQSSRYLVKRTGEKVFLECVQDMDHENMFWYRQDPGLGLRLIYFSYDVKMKEKGDIPEGYSVSREKKERFSLILESASTNQTSMYLCASSWGQSVNEQFFGPGTRLTVL.

CDR3 DNA sequence: TGTGCCAGCAGAGCCGAAACCGGACAGGGTTCGGTTGTAGCTTTCTTT. Translating it yields CASRAETGQGSVVAFF. The chain is built from TRBV25-1 and TRBJ1-1; 8 bases are shared with TRBD1. There are 16 residues in the CDR3. Per germline, CDR1 MGHDK and CDR2 SYGVNS. Losses at the gene ends were 6 bases for V and 10 bases for J; bases not matched to a gene: 19.

V is TRBV18 and J is TRBJ2-3, with TRBD2 matching 7 bases. Germline CDR1 and CDR2: KGHSH and LQKENI. The CDR3 loop spans 17 amino acids. Trimming at V came to 6 bases and at J to 0 bases, leaving 12 bases not matched to a gene. This CDR3 is CASSPLTSDLSTDTQYF. Here the CDR3 DNA reads TGTGCCAGCTCCCCTCTCACTAGCGACCTAAGCACAGATACGCAGTATTTT.

V and J are TRBV15 and TRBJ2-5, with 7 nucleotides matching TRBD2. The CDR3 contains 16 residues. Germline CDR1 LNHNV, CDR2 YYDKDF (reference sequence). Trimming at V came to 5 bases and at J to 5 bases, leaving 14 bases not matched to a gene. The CDR3 loop is CATSSPYGVGGETQYF. The CDR3 DNA follows: TGTGCCACCAGCTCCCCCTACGGGGTCGGGGGGGAGACCCAGTACTTC.

The chain uses TRBV18 and TRBJ2-2; no reliable D call. The CDR3 runs to 13 residues. V was pared by 8 bases and J by 6 bases, with 13 bases between. Germline values: CDR1 KGHSH, CDR2 LQKENI. CDR3 residues: CASQRAGAGELFF. The CDR3 DNA follows: TGTGCCAGCCAAAGGGCTGGGGCCGGGGAGCTGTTTTTT.

A single count supports this clone. The chain joins TRBV5-6 to TRBJ2-7; D is unresolved. This CDR3 spans 15 amino acids. The ends were cut back, 0 bases at V and 2 bases at J, with 12 bases in the middle. Germline V gives CDR1 SGHDT, CDR2 YYEEEE. The CDR3 DNA follows: TGTGCCAGCAGCTTGGATCTAGGGATTACCTACGAGCAGTACTTC. Translation: CASSLDLGITYEQYF.